Below, 17 T cell receptor beta chains from the same sample are listed, as sequenced in a study of blood T cells in healthy people across ages (dated by TCRdb to between 2015 and 2016). Preparation of the library involved 5' RACE. TCRdb lists the instrument as Illumina HiSeq 2500. A second PCR of about 6 to 11 cycles was run with a J-beta primer mix and a sample-barcoded 5' primer. The public sequencing data were trimmed at Q25 with fastp and processed into clonotypes with MiXCR by TCRdb, which kept only in-frame beta chains. Here each entry gathers all rows of one CDR3 protein and keeps the most common genes and DNA. This sample gives about 1,800,000 distinct CDR3 sequences in total; roughly 27% of them show up just once. The top ten hold 7.7% of the sample. Material: blood. These receptors all stem from a woman aged 25 to 39 in good health.

The V gene is TRBV20-1, the J gene TRBJ2-1; D gene uncertain. Germline-derived CDR1 and CDR2 are DFQATT and SNEGSKA (reference sequence). Trimming removed 0 bases at V and 0 bases at J, with 9 bases between. The length of the CDR3 is 15 residues. The CDR3 protein is CSARDLGSSYNEQFF. CDR3 coding DNA: TGCAGTGCTAGAGATCTGGGCAGCTCCTACAATGAGCAGTTCTTC.

A few counts support this clonotype. This rearrangement joins TRBV14 to TRBJ1-2; no reliable D call. Deletions cut 1 base from V and 4 bases from J, with 13 bases between. The CDR3 sequence is 15 residues long. Germline V lookup: CDR1 SGHDN, CDR2 FVKESK. The CDR3 sequence: CASSQGFRGFYGYTF. The CDR3 region has the DNA TGTGCCAGCAGCCAAGGGTTTCGCGGCTTCTATGGCTACACCTTC.

This clonotype has ten or more counts. The chain joins TRBV29-1 to TRBJ2-5; D may match TRBD1 or TRBD2 (6 bases each). The V end was cut by 5 bases, the J end by 0 bases, with 19 bases between. This CDR3 is 16 amino acids long. The germline gives CDR1 SQVTM, CDR2 ANQGSEA. The CDR3 bases are TGCAGCGTTCGGGGGCGTCGTCTCGGGGACCAAGAGACCCAGTACTTC. Translation gives CSVRGRRLGDQETQYF.

This clonotype showed up just a few times. The chain employs TRBV7-9 and TRBJ2-1; D is possibly TRBD2 (6 bases). The CDR3 runs to 16 residues. Looked up from germline, CDR1 is SEHNR and CDR2 is FQNEAQ (reference sequence). Trimming removed 2 bases at V and 3 bases at J, with 14 bases between. The CDR3 nucleotides read TGTGCCAGCAGCTTAACCCTCCTGGACTACTACAATGAGCAGTTCTTC. Its protein product is CASSLTLLDYYNEQFF.

This clonotype was observed many times. The chain joins TRBV20-1 to TRBJ1-2; no firm D call. The CDR3 contains 13 residues. The germline V gene has CDR1 DFQATT and CDR2 SNEGSKA (reference sequence). V was trimmed by 0 bases and J by 2 bases, leaving 7 bases between them. The CDR3 DNA sequence: TGCAGTGCTAGAGATCCCAGGAACTATGGCTACACCTTC. Translated, it gives CSARDPRNYGYTF.

CDR3 in DNA: TGTGCCAGCAGTAAGAGGGGATGGACCTACGAGCAGTACTTC. As protein: CASSKRGWTYEQYF. The V and J genes are TRBV12-3 or TRBV12-4 and TRBJ2-5; perhaps D is TRBD1 or TRBD2 (5 bases each). The end of the DNA is better explained by TRBJ2-7, so the J call may be wrong. This CDR3 comprises 14 residues.

The chain uses TRBV6-2 or TRBV6-3 and TRBJ2-7; D not resolved. V shed 6 bases and J shed 2 bases, with 11 bases lying between them. This CDR3 is built from 13 residues. In germline, CDR1 is MNHEY, CDR2 SVGEGT. The CDR3, as DNA: TGTGCCAGCAGAACCAACCGGGCCTACGAGCAGTACTTC. Translation: CASRTNRAYEQYF.

The V gene is TRBV18, the J gene TRBJ2-3; D unclear. The germline V gene has CDR1 KGHSH and CDR2 LQKENI. Trimming took 3 bases from V and 6 from J, leaving 10 bases between them. The length of the CDR3 is 13 residues. This CDR3 reads CASSPEAPDTQYF. CDR3 DNA: TGTGCCAGCTCACCGGAAGCGCCGGATACGCAGTATTTT. Combining the CDR3 with reference TRBV18 and TRBJ2-3 gives the whole variable domain NAGVMQNPRHLVRRRGQEARLRCSPMKGHSHVYWYRQLPEEGLKFMVYLQKENIIDESGMPKERFSAEFPKEGPSILRIQQVVRGDSAAYFCASSPEAPDTQYFGPGTRLTVL.

The J gene is TRBJ1-1, the V gene TRBV12-3 or TRBV12-4, with a possible D match to TRBD1 (5 bases). The CDR3 consists of 13 residues. V was clipped by 6 bases and J by 4 bases, with 12 bases between them. Here the CDR3 DNA reads TGTGCCAGCAGCCGGGGGGGAAGCACTGAAGCTTTCTTT. This codes for CASSRGGSTEAFF.

This clonotype has more than one count but fewer than ten. This chain joins TRBV25-1 and TRBJ2-5; the match to TRBD1 covers 8 bases. After removal of 2 bases from V and 4 bases from J, the junction contained 12 bases not matched to a gene. CDR3 size: 17 residues. Germline V gene sequence: CDR1 MGHDK, CDR2 SYGVNS. For the CDR3, the DNA is TGTGCCAGCAGTGAAAGCGGTCACAGGGGGTCAGGAGAGACCCAGTACTTC. Its translation: CASSESGHRGSGETQYF. Using reference TRBV25-1 and TRBJ2-5 for the parts outside the CDR3, the full variable domain is EADIYQTPRYLVIGTGKKITLECSQTMGHDKMYWYQQDPGMELHLIHYSYGVNSTEKGDLSSESTVSRIRTEHFPLTLESARPSHTSQYLCASSESGHRGSGETQYFGPGTRLLVL.

This clonotype was observed a single time. Germline is not matched at one junction end, which may reflect a read error. V and J are TRBV3-1 and TRBJ1-2; tentative D call: TRBD1 (6 bases). In germline, CDR1 is LGHDT, CDR2 YNNKEL (reference sequence). The CDR3 is 14 residues long. CDR3 amino acids: CASSRYGGSDGCTF. CDR3 nucleotides: TGTGCCAGCAGCCGTTATGGGGGCTCAGATGGCTGCACCTTC.

This clonotype was recorded a few times. The CDR3 DNA is TGCGCCAGCAGCCAAGGCAGGCGGGTTGCAACTAATGAAAAACTGTTTTTT. This codes for CASSQGRRVATNEKLFF. This sequence joins TRBV5-1 and TRBJ1-4; D uncertain. Trimming shortened V by 4 bases and J by 0 bases, and 16 bases separated the two germline ends. The CDR3 is 17 amino acids. Germline V gene sequence: CDR1 SGHRS, CDR2 YFSETQ.

Details on this clonotype: The junction departs from germline at one end; a sequencing error may be responsible. This sequence joins TRBV12-3 or TRBV12-4 and TRBJ1-1, with 7 bases matching TRBD1. The CDR3 totals 13 residues. CDR3 DNA sequence: TGTGCCAGCAGGTTAGCAGGGGGGTCTGAAGCTTTCTTT. Translated, it gives CASRLAGGSEAFF.

This clonotype was observed many times. The chain couples TRBV7-2 to TRBJ2-7, with TRBD2 identical over 7 bases. The CDR3 runs 14 residues. The germline V gene has CDR1 SGHTA and CDR2 FQGNSA. J lost 2 bases, V lost 7 bases, and 8 bases had no gene match. The DNA for the CDR3 is TGTGCCAGCACTCTCCGCGGGGGAACCTACGAGCAGTACTTC. This gives the protein CASTLRGGTYEQYF.

This clonotype has more than one count but fewer than ten. V and J are TRBV3-1 and TRBJ2-4, with 14 bases lining up with TRBD2. Germline CDR1 LGHDT, CDR2 YNNKEL (reference sequence). J was trimmed by 15 bases and V by 4 bases; bases with no gene match: 5. The length of the CDR3 is 13 residues. The DNA of the CDR3 is TGTGCCAGCAGCCTTGGGACTAGCGGGAGAGTGTACTTC. Its translation: CASSLGTSGRVYF.

This clonotype was counted once. This may arise from a read error, as a much more abundant clone is one base away. The DNA is omitted, as the CDR3 cannot be located on it reliably, and the CDR3 follows TCRdb's listing. The chain joins TRBV14 to TRBJ2-6. The length of the CDR3 is 15 amino acids, counting both ends. The V gene's germline CDR1 is SGHDN and CDR2 FVKESK. CDR3 sequence: CASSPVGTGANVRTF.

The chain has TRBV12-3 or TRBV12-4 and TRBJ1-1; D ambiguous. V shed 7 bases and J shed 0 bases, with 9 bases lying between them. The CDR3 has 13 residues. The CDR3 loop reads CASNQLLNTEAFF. Written as DNA, the CDR3 is TGTGCCAGCAATCAGCTCTTGAACACTGAAGCTTTCTTT.